A selection of T cell receptor beta chains follows, all from one sample in a study of T cells in Graves' hyperthyroidism and ophthalmopathy. TCRdb used MiXCR to reprocess the multiplex PCR reads, holding one entry per CDR3 protein. This table holds 700,000 to 850,000 distinct CDR3 sequences, over 35% found once. The source material was blood. All receptors come from a woman between 40 and 55 years old with Graves' hyperthyroidism. Both conserved end residues are part of each CDR3. D genes are given only for firm matches. Clone size is given for some rows only: seen once, a few or many times, or a class if the clone is expanded.

D: TRBD1
V: TRBV7-9
J: TRBJ1-6
size: NA
CDR3: CASSLVSSGTANSPLHF
DNA: TGTGCCAGCAGCTTAGTTTCAAGCGGGACAGCTAATTCACCCCTCCACTTT

D: TRBD2
V: TRBV7-8
J: TRBJ2-7
size: NA
CDR3: CASSSRTSGNNEQYF
DNA: TGTGCCAGCAGCTCCAGGACTAGCGGGAACAATGAGCAGTACTTC

D: NA
V: TRBV6-4
J: TRBJ2-2
size: few
CDR3: CASSDSSERGGTGELFF
DNA: TGTGCCAGCAGTGACTCGAGTGAGAGGGGGGGCACCGGGGAGCTGTTTTTT

D: NA
V: TRBV7-2
J: TRBJ1-6
size: NA
CDR3: CASSPSNNSPLHF
DNA: TGTGCCAGCTCACCGTCTAATAATTCACCCCTCCACTTT

D: NA
V: TRBV7-2
J: TRBJ1-1
size: NA
CDR3: CASSRGDPPEAFF
DNA: TGTGCCAGCAGCAGGGGGGACCCGCCGGAAGCTTTCTTT

D: NA
V: TRBV20-1
J: TRBJ1-5
size: many
CDR3: CSASHQSNQPQHF
DNA: TGCAGTGCTAGTCATCAAAGCAATCAGCCCCAGCATTTT

D: TRBD1
V: TRBV10-3
J: TRBJ2-2
size: NA
CDR3: CAISAVIVDRDGELFF
DNA: TGTGCCATCAGTGCGGTGATAGTGGACAGGGACGGGGAGCTGTTTTTT

D: NA
V: TRBV2
J: TRBJ1-4
size: many
CDR3: CASSSDRTNEKLFF
DNA: TGTGCCAGCAGCTCTGACAGGACTAATGAAAAACTGTTTTTT

D: NA
V: TRBV4-3
J: TRBJ2-7
size: NA
CDR3: CASSPLTEGYEQYF
DNA: TGCGCCAGCAGCCCACTGACAGAAGGCTACGAGCAGTACTTC

D: NA
V: TRBV19
J: TRBJ1-1
size: few
CDR3: CASSMPRVGDTEAFF
DNA: TGTGCCAGTAGTATGCCCAGGGTAGGGGACACTGAAGCTTTCTTT

D: NA
V: TRBV7-9
J: TRBJ1-1
size: many
CDR3: CASSLERLAFF
DNA: TGTGCCAGCAGCTTAGAACGGTTAGCTTTCTTT

D: TRBD2
V: TRBV7-9
J: TRBJ2-7
size: many
CDR3: CASSFLAGDSYEQYF
DNA: TGTGCCAGCAGCTTTCTGGCGGGGGACTCCTACGAGCAGTACTTC

D: NA
V: TRBV7-8
J: TRBJ1-2
size: NA
CDR3: CASSPPRDWNNGYTF
DNA: TGTGCCAGCAGCCCCCCGAGGGACTGGAACAATGGCTACACCTTC

D: NA
V: TRBV5-4
J: TRBJ2-5
size: many
CDR3: CASSLMGVIQETQYF
DNA: TGTGCCAGCAGCTTGATGGGGGTCATCCAAGAGACCCAGTACTTC

D: NA
V: TRBV5-4
J: TRBJ1-2
size: many
CDR3: CASSLSKTHGYTF
DNA: TGTGCCAGCAGCTTGTCGAAGACCCATGGCTACACCTTC

D: TRBD1
V: TRBV19
J: TRBJ2-7
size: NA
CDR3: CASLTYRDRGLNEQYF
DNA: TGTGCCAGCCTAACTTACCGGGACAGGGGGCTGAACGAGCAGTACTTC

D: NA
V: TRBV29-1
J: TRBJ1-1
size: NA
CDR3: CSVSREVGAEAFF
DNA: TGCAGCGTTAGCAGGGAGGTCGGGGCTGAAGCTTTCTTT

D: NA
V: TRBV7-2
J: TRBJ2-2
size: many
CDR3: CASSFRRNTGELFF
DNA: TGTGCCAGCAGCTTTCGGCGGAACACCGGGGAGCTGTTTTTT

D: NA
V: TRBV4-3
J: TRBJ2-7
size: many
CDR3: CASSQDYLFAGEQYF
DNA: TGCGCCAGCAGCCAAGACTACCTCTTTGCGGGGGAGCAGTACTTC

D: TRBD1
V: TRBV6-5
J: TRBJ1-4
size: NA
CDR3: CASSTTGVVATNEKLFF
DNA: TGTGCCAGCAGTACAACAGGGGTCGTTGCAACTAATGAAAAACTGTTTTTT

D: NA
V: TRBV12-3/TRBV12-4
J: TRBJ1-6
size: few
CDR3: CASSTRTVYNSPLHF
DNA: TGTGCCAGCAGTACACGGACAGTCTATAATTCACCCCTCCACTTT

D: TRBD1
V: TRBV11-2
J: TRBJ2-7
size: NA
CDR3: CASGPGTGISYEQYF
DNA: TGTGCCAGCGGACCCGGGACAGGGATTTCCTACGAGCAGTACTTC

D: NA
V: TRBV18
J: TRBJ1-1
size: few
CDR3: CASSPVSYLGEAFF
DNA: TGTGCCAGCTCACCGGTCAGTTACCTTGGTGAAGCTTTCTTT